These T cell receptor beta chains were read from a single sample in a study of T cell responses to AZD1222 COVID-19 vaccine. TCRdb keeps only in-frame clones here, not all; method: immunoSEQ multiplex PCR. The sample includes 60,000 to 85,000 clones, around 86% seen only once; the top ten take around 19%. The sample in question was peripheral blood, obtained 28 days after the second AZD1222 dose. All receptors come from an adult who received the AZD1222 COVID-19 vaccine. The conserved cysteine and the conserved F or W are not part of the CDR3 here. Each record gives: V gene, D gene, CDR3 protein. A D gene is named only where the DNA matches it firmly.

V gene: TRBV5-1; D gene: NA; CDR3 protein: ASSLNTGELF
V gene: TRBV6-1; D gene: NA; CDR3 protein: ASSEPLTAYNQPQH
V gene: TRBV19; D gene: NA; CDR3 protein: ASSIGQQNYGYT
V gene: TRBV4-3; D gene: NA; CDR3 protein: ASSQDWGGPDEQY
V gene: TRBV19; D gene: NA; CDR3 protein: ASSSGRTVLYGYT
V gene: TRBV15; D gene: NA; CDR3 protein: ATSPYRAAPLH
V gene: TRBV7-2; D gene: NA; CDR3 protein: ASSFKGEASYGYT
V gene: TRBV19; D gene: TRBD1; CDR3 protein: ASTLGAQGVGYT
V gene: TRBV7-9; D gene: TRBD2; CDR3 protein: ASSFPRGGPPPYEQY
V gene: TRBV9; D gene: NA; CDR3 protein: ASSVETDYTGELF
V gene: TRBV5-1; D gene: TRBD1; CDR3 protein: ASSLVGGQGVGYT
V gene: TRBV15; D gene: TRBD1; CDR3 protein: ATSRDPGQARRNTIY
V gene: TRBV5-4; D gene: NA; CDR3 protein: ASSHRQGGVTDTQY
V gene: TRBV7-2; D gene: NA; CDR3 protein: ASSLAPRLTYNSPLH
V gene: TRBV5-1; D gene: NA; CDR3 protein: ASSLTGDTQY
V gene: TRBV28; D gene: NA; CDR3 protein: ASSPHRRGTEAF